The present entry profiles one T cell receptor (beta chain) with its context. No antigen is known for it. The PCR made use of 60 Vbeta and 13 Jbeta primers. Sequenced by immunoSEQ multiplex PCR; TCRdb stores in-frame clones only, minus some. Found here are roughly 100,000 clones, 60% to 85% of them singletons; the top ten hold 1.3%. This sample is drawn from a study of cytomegalovirus exposure and HLA in healthy donors. Trimming took 0 bases from V and 1 from J; bases not matched to a gene: 5. CDR3 length: 17 residues. The germline gives CDR1 LGHNA, CDR2 YSLEER. Notes on the study in general: Productive status was seen about 87% or about 30% of the time for most TCR beta V segments in an earlier analysis.

This clonotype originated in a man aged 35 to 55 in good health and CMV-seronegative. V usage is TRBV4-3 and J usage is TRBJ2-5; 10 nucleotides align to TRBD2. Source material: PBMCs. This CDR3 is CASSQDTAGGTQETQYF. The CDR3 bases are TGCGCCAGCAGCCAAGATACAGCGGGGGGGACCCAAGAGACCCAGTACTTC.